The source of this T cell receptor (beta chain) is a study of cytomegalovirus exposure and HLA in healthy donors. For the study at large: Of around 400 genotyped donors, 81% grouped in the Caucasian-associated ancestry cluster. General study points: Solely CMV serostatus was available to characterize immune exposure. There were some V segments, including TRBV6-2 and TRBV6-3, excluded as indistinguishable.

CDR1 SNHLY and CDR2 FYNNEI come from the germline V gene. Between the trimmed V and J ends, which lost 1 base and 0 bases, there was a span of 12 bases. This CDR3 contains 16 residues. Vbeta (60) and Jbeta (13) primers were used in the PCR. Original methodology: Later analysis identified 80 million to 90 million unique TCR beta chains, approximately 11 million shared. Here immunoSEQ multiplex PCR was the method, and the copy in TCRdb shows in-frame clones only, minus some. That table is the source of V, J and clone size, and D and trimming were worked out from the DNA. The table lists tens of thousands of clones, just under 70% of them singletons. As regards this clone: Antigen unknown.

The chain uses TRBV2 and TRBJ1-2; tentative D call: TRBD1 (5 bases). The TCR comes from a woman between 50 and 59 years old in good health and CMV-seropositive. Sequenced: PBMCs. The CDR3 DNA sequence: TGTGCCAGCAGTGAAGAGGGGCGGTCCTCTAACTATGGCTACACCTTC. It yields the protein CASSEEGRSSNYGYTF.